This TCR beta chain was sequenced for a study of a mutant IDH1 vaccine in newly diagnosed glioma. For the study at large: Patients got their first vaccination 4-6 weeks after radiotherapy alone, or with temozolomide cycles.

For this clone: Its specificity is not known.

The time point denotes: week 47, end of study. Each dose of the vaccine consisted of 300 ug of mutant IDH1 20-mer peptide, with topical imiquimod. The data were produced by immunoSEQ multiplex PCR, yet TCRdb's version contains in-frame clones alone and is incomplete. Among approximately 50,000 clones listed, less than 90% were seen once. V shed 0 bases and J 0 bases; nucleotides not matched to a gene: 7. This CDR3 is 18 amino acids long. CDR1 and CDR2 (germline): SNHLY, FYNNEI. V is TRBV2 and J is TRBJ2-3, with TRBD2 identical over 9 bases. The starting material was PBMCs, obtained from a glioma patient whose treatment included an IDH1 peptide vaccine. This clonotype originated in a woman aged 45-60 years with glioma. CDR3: CASSEALERGASTDTQYF. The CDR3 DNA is TGTGCCAGCAGTGAAGCGCTGGAGCGGGGGGCCAGCACAGATACGCAGTATTTT.